This TCR beta chain was identified in a study of blood T cell repertoires in COVID-19. Whole-study context: COVID-19 samples, acute and convalescent, were from the United States, Italy and Spain.

Profiling relied on immunoSEQ multiplex PCR, and the TCRdb table lists in-frame clones only, not all of them. There are 45,000 to 55,000 clones in the sample; around 87% occur only once, and 6.5% to 8% lies in the top ten. The CDR3 is made up of 15 amino acids. Germline V CDR1 and CDR2: KGHSH, LQKENI. The J segment lost 5 bases and the V segment lost 3 bases, leaving 5 bases of the junction unmatched. This clone has only one observation. This chain links TRBV18 with TRBJ2-3, with TRBD2 matching over 10 bases. The sequence was collected from a man aged 50-60 years with active COVID-19. The specimen was peripheral blood. For the CDR3, the DNA is TGTGCCAGCTCACCTCTAGCGGGGGTTGAAGATACGCAGTATTTT. Translation: CASSPLAGVEDTQYF.